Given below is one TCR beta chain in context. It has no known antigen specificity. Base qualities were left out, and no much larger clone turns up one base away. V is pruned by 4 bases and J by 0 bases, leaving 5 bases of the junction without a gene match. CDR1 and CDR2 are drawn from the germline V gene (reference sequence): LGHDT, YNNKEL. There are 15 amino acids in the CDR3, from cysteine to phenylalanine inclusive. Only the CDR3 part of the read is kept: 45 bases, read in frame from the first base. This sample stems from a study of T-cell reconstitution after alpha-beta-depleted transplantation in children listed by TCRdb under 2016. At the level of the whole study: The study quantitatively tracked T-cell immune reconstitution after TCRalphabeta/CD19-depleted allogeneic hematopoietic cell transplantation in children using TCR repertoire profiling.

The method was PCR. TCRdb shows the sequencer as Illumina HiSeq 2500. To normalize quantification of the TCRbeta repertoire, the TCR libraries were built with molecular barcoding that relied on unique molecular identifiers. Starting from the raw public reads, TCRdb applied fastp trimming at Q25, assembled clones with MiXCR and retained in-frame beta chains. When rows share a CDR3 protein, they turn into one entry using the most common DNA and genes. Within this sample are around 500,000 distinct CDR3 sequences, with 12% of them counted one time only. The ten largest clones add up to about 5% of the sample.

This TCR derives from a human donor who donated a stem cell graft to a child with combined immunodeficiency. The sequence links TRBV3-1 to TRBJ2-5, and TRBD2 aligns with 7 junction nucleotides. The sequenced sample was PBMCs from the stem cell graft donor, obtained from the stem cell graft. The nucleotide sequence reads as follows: TGTGCCAGCAGCCCTCCGGGGGGAAACCAAGAGACCCAGTACTTC. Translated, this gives CASSPPGGNQETQYF.